The 12 T cell receptor beta chains below come from one sample, sequenced in a study of response to subunit inactivated influenza vaccine. TCRdb redid the calling of the RT-PCR reads with MiXCR, one entry per CDR3 protein. The table lists roughly 550,000 distinct CDR3 sequences, under 25% of them singletons. The sample also formed part of further work on T cells expressing NK-cell markers. As reported in that work: The TCR beta cDNA came from 5'RACE template switching with UMIs.

The material was CD4+ T cells sorted from PBMCs, obtained approximately 13 days after vaccination. The origin of the receptors is a middle-aged man who received an inactivated influenza vaccine.

This clonotype occurred many times. The DNA of the CDR3 is TGTGCCAGCAGCCAAGTGAGGACCAACTCCTACGAGCAGTACTTC. Its translation: CASSQVRTNSYEQYF. The chain recombines TRBV3-1 with TRBJ2-7; no clear D. Per the germline V gene, CDR1 is LGHDT and CDR2 is YNNKEL (reference sequence). V shed 1 base and J shed 0 bases, with 10 bases lying between them. The CDR3 spans 15 residues.

The chain combines TRBV5-1 with TRBJ2-7; a possible D gene is TRBD1 (6 bases). There are 14 residues in the CDR3. From germline, CDR1 is SGHRS and CDR2 YFSETQ. V lost 4 bases and J 7 bases, leaving 18 bases between the germline ends. Here the CDR3 DNA reads TGCGCCAGCAGCAAGGGGGACCGTCCCGGGGAGCAGTACTTC. Translating it yields CASSKGDRPGEQYF. The complete variable domain, with remaining parts taken from reference TRBV5-1 and TRBJ2-7, reads KAGVTQTPRYLIKTRGQQVTLSCSPISGHRSVSWYQQTPGQGLQFLFEYFSETQRNKGNFPGRFSGRQFSNSRSEMNVSTLELGDSALYLCASSKGDRPGEQYFGPGTRLTVT.

The chain couples TRBV29-1 to TRBJ2-3, with 10 bases lining up with TRBD1. V dropped 7 bases and J dropped 5; count of bases not matched to a gene: 9. The CDR3 length is 14 residues. Germline-derived CDR1 and CDR2 are SQVTM and ANQGSEA. CDR3 DNA: TGCAGCGCTGCGACAGGGGGCTTGGAAGATACGCAGTATTTT. Its translation is CSAATGGLEDTQYF.

The J gene is TRBJ2-5, the V gene TRBV10-3, with a possible D match to TRBD1 (5 bases). The V end was cut by 10 bases, the J end by 5 bases, with 26 bases between. CDR1 is ENHRY and CDR2 is SYGVKD in the germline V gene. The CDR3 extends over 16 amino acids. The DNA for the CDR3 is TGTGCCACCTACCCGGGTAAAGCAGGGAAGGTCGAGACCCAGTACTTC. This codes for CATYPGKAGKVETQYF.

This clonotype was counted between two and nine times. The rearrangement joins TRBV10-3 to TRBJ2-3; TRBD1 matches at 11 bases. This CDR3 is built from 14 residues. V lost 4 bases and J lost 5; bases outside the gene matches: 2. Per germline, CDR1 ENHRY and CDR2 SYGVKD. Here the CDR3 DNA reads TGTGCCATCAGTGGGACAGGGGGCATAGATACGCAGTATTTT. It yields the protein CAISGTGGIDTQYF.

V is TRBV7-6 and J is TRBJ1-1; 7 bases map to TRBD1. The CDR3 contains 14 residues. Unmatched junction bases numbered 4, after V lost 5 bases and J lost 1 base. CDR1 and CDR2 from the germline V gene are SGHVS and FNYEAQ. Here the CDR3 reads CASSPYRGNTEAFF. The CDR3 DNA reads as TGTGCCAGCAGCCCCTACAGGGGGAACACTGAAGCTTTCTTT.

V and J are TRBV7-2 and TRBJ2-2; the D is unclear. The CDR3 is 14 residues long. Per germline, CDR1 SGHTA and CDR2 FQGNSA. Trimming pared 1 base from V and 3 bases from J, leaving 6 bases between. CDR3 coding DNA: TGTGCCAGCAGCTTAGTAGTCCACACCGGGGAGCTGTTTTTT. Protein sequence: CASSLVVHTGELFF.

The chain has TRBV5-1 and TRBJ2-1; D perhaps matches TRBD2 (6 bases). Trimming stripped 2 bases from V and 0 bases from J, with 9 bases between. CDR1 and CDR2 from the germline V gene are SGHRS and YFSETQ. CDR3 length equals 15 residues. CDR3 residues: CASSFEGGSYNEQFF. DNA of the CDR3: TGCGCCAGCAGCTTTGAGGGAGGCTCCTACAATGAGCAGTTCTTC. The variable domain in full, with the rest retrieved from reference TRBV5-1 and TRBJ2-1, is KAGVTQTPRYLIKTRGQQVTLSCSPISGHRSVSWYQQTPGQGLQFLFEYFSETQRNKGNFPGRFSGRQFSNSRSEMNVSTLELGDSALYLCASSFEGGSYNEQFFGPGTRLTVL.

The chain links TRBV20-1 to TRBJ1-2; tentative D call: TRBD1 (5 bases). Looked up from germline, CDR1 is DFQATT and CDR2 is SNEGSKA (reference sequence). V was clipped by 7 bases and J by 4 bases, with 13 bases between them. The CDR3 runs 12 residues. CDR3 region: CSVWGLGYGYTF. The CDR3 DNA sequence: TGCAGTGTCTGGGGGTTGGGCTATGGCTACACCTTC.

The rearrangement links TRBV4-1 to TRBJ1-4; D remains ambiguous. CDR1 is MGHRA and CDR2 is YSYEKL in the germline V gene. The ends were cut back, 4 bases at V and 8 bases at J, with 17 bases in the middle. CDR3 length equals 15 residues. The CDR3 reads CASSLIVGGEEKLFF. DNA of the CDR3: TGCGCCAGCAGCCTGATCGTTGGTGGTGAAGAAAAACTGTTTTTT.

This chain connects TRBV5-6 to TRBJ2-1; 7 bases map to TRBD2. From germline, CDR1 is SGHDT and CDR2 YYEEEE. The CDR3 consists of 15 residues. V gave up 1 base and J gave up 6 bases; unmatched junction bases: 7. The DNA for the CDR3 is TGTGCCAGCAGCTTGCCGGCTAGCGGCTCCAATGAGCAGTTCTTC. Translating it yields CASSLPASGSNEQFF.

The J gene is TRBJ2-7, the V gene TRBV5-6; D perhaps matches TRBD1 (5 bases). This CDR3 has 13 residues. Germline CDR1 and CDR2: SGHDT and YYEEEE. Trimming left V 1 base short and J 7 bases short, with 12 bases between. The CDR3 sequence is CASSLSRVGEQYF. CDR3 DNA sequence: TGTGCCAGCAGCTTGAGCAGGGTGGGGGAGCAGTACTTC.